Below, 11 T cell receptor beta chains from the same sample are listed, as sequenced in a study of spatial heterogeneity in lung cancer. From the 5' RACE reads, TCRdb called clonotypes with MiXCR, one entry per CDR3 protein. Among approximately 50,000 distinct CDR3 sequences listed, about 7.4% were seen once. Time point defined: blood at routine non-recurrence follow-up after resection. Researchers sequenced whole RNA taken from tumor, nontumor lung or frozen PBMC without sorting. Here the sequenced sample was PBMCs, taken at follow-up. Receptors were obtained from a female donor with early-stage non-small cell lung cancer.

This clonotype has a count of ten or more. The rearrangement links TRBV28 to TRBJ1-2; unclear D gene. Trimming left V 8 bases short and J 2 bases short, with 9 bases between. The germline CDR1 and CDR2 sequences are MDHEN and SYDVKM. The CDR3 is made up of 12 amino acids. This CDR3 is CASRAGNYGYTF. The DNA for the CDR3 is TGTGCCAGCCGGGCGGGGAACTATGGCTACACCTTC.

A remark on this clonotype: Being one base from a much bigger clone, this may be a read error. This chain links TRBV29-1 with TRBJ2-7, with a possible D match to TRBD2 (5 bases). The germline V and J ends were trimmed by 4 bases and 2 bases, with 9 bases remaining between them. Germline V gene sequence: CDR1 SQVTM, CDR2 ANQGSEA. CDR3 length: 12 amino acids. The CDR3 DNA sequence: TGCAGCGTTGCGGGGTGGGCCTACGAGCAGTACTTC. Translating it yields CSVAGWAYEQYF.

CDR3 region: CASSPGAETQYF. The CDR3 DNA reads TGTGCCAGCTCACCAGGGGCAGAGACCCAGTACTTC. The chain joins TRBV18 to TRBJ2-5, with D perhaps TRBD1 (5 bases). The V end lost 2 bases, the J end lost 4 bases, and 5 bases lay between the germline ends. The length of the CDR3 is 12 residues. CDR1 is KGHSH, CDR2 LQKENI, per germline.

This clonotype was recorded many times. The CDR3 loop is CATSNTGNYGYTF. CDR3 bases: TGTGCCACCAGCAACACAGGAAACTATGGCTACACCTTC. The chain employs TRBV15 and TRBJ1-2, with D tentatively TRBD1 (5 bases). The length of the CDR3 is 13 residues. V was pared by 4 bases and J by 2 bases, with 8 bases between. Germline V gene data show CDR1 as LNHNV and CDR2 as YYDKDF (reference sequence). The variable domain in full, with the rest retrieved from reference TRBV15 and TRBJ1-2, is DAMVIQNPRYQVTQFGKPVTLSCSQTLNHNVMYWYQQKSSQAPKLLFHYYDKDFNNEADTPDNFQSRRPNTSFCFLDIRSPGLGDTAMYLCATSNTGNYGYTFGSGTRLTVV.

This rearrangement joins TRBV24-1 to TRBJ2-3; D remains unclear. This CDR3 has 16 residues. From germline, CDR1 is KGHDR and CDR2 SFDVKD. Trimming pared 2 bases from V and 4 bases from J, leaving 15 bases between. The CDR3 here is CATSDSDVSTSDTQYF. The CDR3 nucleotides are TGTGCCACCAGTGATTCGGACGTAAGCACATCAGATACGCAGTATTTT.

This clonotype occurred many times. V usage is TRBV27 and J usage is TRBJ1-1, with D perhaps matching TRBD1 (6 bases). V lost 0 bases and J lost 1, with 9 bases in between. CDR3 length: 15 amino acids. Germline lookup yields CDR1 MNHEY and CDR2 SMNVEV (reference sequence). Here the CDR3 reads CASSLSQTGNTEAFF. The CDR3 region has the DNA TGTGCCAGCAGTTTATCGCAGACAGGGAACACTGAAGCTTTCTTT.

This clonotype was seen repeatedly, ten times or more. The rearrangement links TRBV6-2 or TRBV6-3 to TRBJ2-2, with 8 bases matching TRBD1. Germline trimming cut 6 bases from V and 4 bases from J; bases unmatched to any gene: 4. Per germline, CDR1 MNHEY and CDR2 SVGEGT. The CDR3 is made up of 14 amino acids. CDR3 in DNA: TGTGCCAGCAGAACGGACAGGGCCACCGGGGAGCTGTTTTTT. This codes for CASRTDRATGELFF.

The chain recombines TRBV6-1 with TRBJ1-6; D may be TRBD1 (6 bases). There are 14 residues in the CDR3. V was pared by 2 bases and J by 8 bases, with 10 bases between. CDR1 is MNHNS, CDR2 SASEGT, per germline. The CDR3 DNA sequence: TGTGCCAGCAGTGAAAACAGGGCATATTCACCCCTCCACTTT. Translated: CASSENRAYSPLHF.

This clonotype was picked up many times. The DNA for the CDR3 is TGTGCCAGCAGTGAAGAGGTAGCGGGGGGGCCCTACGAGCAGTACTTC. This codes for CASSEEVAGGPYEQYF. V gene TRBV2 combines with J gene TRBJ2-7; 11 bases line up with TRBD2. V shed 1 base, J shed 2 bases, and the junction held 4 bases outside the gene matches. The germline gives CDR1 SNHLY, CDR2 FYNNEI. CDR3 size: 16 residues.

The chain is built from TRBV7-2 and TRBJ1-5; D might be TRBD1 (5 bases). The V gene lost 4 bases and the J gene lost 7 bases, with 11 bases spanning the gap. The CDR3 is 13 residues long. CDR1 is SGHTA, CDR2 FQGNSA, per germline. The CDR3 region has the DNA TGTGCCAGCAGCTCGACCAGGGAACAGCCCCAGCATTTT. This translates into CASSSTREQPQHF.

This clonotype was detected only a few times. This chain connects TRBV9 to TRBJ2-7; 9 positions agree with TRBD1. The V segment lost 3 bases and the J segment 5 bases; nucleotides outside the gene matches: 3. Germline CDR1 and CDR2: SGDLS and YYNGEE. The CDR3 spans 13 residues. The CDR3 DNA reads TGTGCCAGCAGCGAGGGACAGGGAAACGAGCAGTACTTC. Residues: CASSEGQGNEQYF.